Listed here are 11 T cell receptor beta chains from one sample, sequenced in a study of tissue T cells after allogeneic stem cell transplantation. The repertoire was sequenced with immunoSEQ multiplex PCR; TCRdb's copy has only in-frame clones and lacks some. The sample contains about 17,000 clones, just over 70% of which appear only once. Material for sequencing was spleen. The receptors were sampled from a female BALB/c mouse in good health. For this strain, the MHC haplotype corresponds to H2-d.

With respect to this clone: Genes and germline come from the mouse. The read falls 1 residue short of the CDR3 end, and the missing part is taken from the germline J gene. The chain recombines TRBV20 with TRBJ1-4; D uncertain. CDR1 is GFQATS, CDR2 STVNSAI, per germline. Trimming took 3 bases from V and 3 from J, leaving 5 bases between them. This CDR3 contains 12 residues. The part of the CDR3 DNA that was read is TGTGGTGCTAGTGGGGCCAACGAAAGATTATTT. It encodes CGASGANERLF. The whole CDR3 protein reads CGASGANERLFF.

A word on this clone: Gene names and germline refer to mouse. The read is 1 residue too short to cover the CDR3 end, so that end is filled in from the germline J gene. The V and J genes are TRBV5 and TRBJ2-3, with 9 bases fitting TRBD2. J was trimmed by 0 bases and V by 2 bases; bases with no gene match: 3. The germline V gene encodes CDR1 LGHNA and CDR2 YNLKQL (reference sequence). The CDR3 is 16 amino acids. Incomplete CDR3 DNA: TGTGCCAGCAGCCAACTGGGGGGGGCTAGTGCAGAAACGCTGTAT. This gives the protein CASSQLGGASAETLY. From start to end, the CDR3 is CASSQLGGASAETLYF.

Note on this clone: Gene names are mouse gene names. The sequenced fragment ends 1 residue before the CDR3 boundary, so the rest is inferred from the germline J gene. This sequence joins TRBV20 and TRBJ1-3, with 7 nucleotides matching TRBD1. CDR3 length: 13 amino acids. CDR1 and CDR2 (germline): GFQATS, STVNSAI. Losses at the gene ends were 1 base for V and 3 bases for J; bases not matched to a gene: 0. CDR3 bases read: TGTGGTGCTAGGGGACAGGGTGGAAATACGCTCTAT. Its protein product is CGARGQGGNTLY. The CDR3 in its entirety is CGARGQGGNTLYF.

Turning to this clone: Gene names and germline match the mouse. The CDR3 is cut off 1 residue early in the read; its end comes from the germline J gene. The rearrangement links TRBV5 to TRBJ2-7; the match to TRBD2 covers 10 bases. Germline CDR1 is LGHNA and CDR2 is YNLKQL (reference sequence). The CDR3 extends over 15 amino acids. The trim removed 0 bases at V and 7 bases at J, leaving 6 bases unmatched. CDR3 bases read: TGTGCCAGCAGCCAAGACTGGGGGGGCGCGAGAGAACAGTAC. Translation gives CASSQDWGGAREQY. The full CDR3 reads CASSQDWGGAREQYF.

About this clone itself: Genes here carry mouse names. Read sequence stops 1 residue before the CDR3 end, and the germline J gene provides the missing end. Additional DNA sequences in this sample encode the identical CDR3. This chain uses TRBV13-2 with TRBJ1-4, with TRBD1 matching 7 bases. Germline assignment: CDR1 NNHNN and CDR2 SYGAGS (reference sequence). The ends lost 5 bases at V and 1 base at J; junction bases unmatched: 2. The CDR3 covers 14 residues. CDR3 DNA (partial): TGTGCCAGCGGGGGGGACAGTTCCAACGAAAGATTATTT. Its translation is CASGGDSSNERLF. The complete CDR3 sequence is CASGGDSSNERLFF.

Regarding this clone: The gene names here belong to mouse. This CDR3 reads CASSDRGAAGQLYF. The covered CDR3 bases are TGTGCCAGCAGTGATCGGGGGGCCGCCGGGCAGCTCTAC. This chain links TRBV13-1 with TRBJ2-2; TRBD2 might be the D (7 bases). From the germline J gene comes the end of the CDR3, since the read stops 1 residue before it. In germline, CDR1 is NSHNY, CDR2 SYGAGN. V was pared by 1 base and J by 6 bases, with 10 bases between. The CDR3 loop spans 14 amino acids.

With regard to this clone: The genes are named according to mouse. The read terminates 1 residue before the CDR3 end, so the remaining end is supplied by the germline J gene. The rearrangement joins TRBV13-1 to TRBJ1-2; 9 bases are a match to TRBD1. The CDR3 length is 15 residues. After removal of 1 base from V and 4 bases from J, the junction contained 5 bases not matched to a gene. The germline V gene has CDR1 NSHNY and CDR2 SYGAGN. CDR3 in amino acids: CASSDSTGGGSDYTF. The part of the CDR3 DNA that was read is TGTGCCAGCAGTGATTCTACAGGGGGCGGCTCCGACTACACC.

In the case of this clone: Mouse gene names and germline throughout. With the read ending 1 residue before the CDR3 end, the germline J gene is used to fill in that end. The chain is built from TRBV20 and TRBJ2-7; D is perhaps TRBD2 (5 bases). The CDR3 totals 13 residues. CDR1 GFQATS and CDR2 STVNSAI come from the germline V gene. V was shortened by 1 base and J by 0 bases, with 7 bases between the two germline ends. CDR3 in amino acids: CGARVGDSYEQYF. CDR3 DNA (partial): TGTGGTGCTAGGGTTGGGGACTCCTATGAACAGTAC.

Worth noting for this clone: The gene names given are mouse names. Read coverage stops 1 residue before the CDR3 terminus; the germline J gene supplies the remainder. This chain uses TRBV12-1 with TRBJ2-1; 9 bases align to TRBD2. J lost 3 bases, V lost 0 bases, and 5 bases had no gene match. Germline V gives CDR1 SGHSN, CDR2 HYEKVE. The CDR3 loop spans 16 amino acids. The CDR3 is CASSLEVGGLYAEQFF. The part of the CDR3 DNA that was read is TGTGCCAGCTCTCTCGAGGTGGGGGGGCTCTATGCTGAGCAGTTC.

This clone was counted between two and nine times. Gene names denote mouse genes. The CDR3 end is not reached by the read, which stops 1 residue before it; the germline J gene fills it in. The V gene is TRBV20, the J gene TRBJ2-7; 10 positions match TRBD1. The germline CDR1 and CDR2 sequences are GFQATS and STVNSAI. This CDR3 has 12 amino acids. With 7 bases clipped from V and 5 bases from J, the junction kept 5 bases outside the gene matches. The CDR3 region is CGVRQGAHEQYF. The CDR3 bases that were read are TGTGGTGTTCGACAGGGGGCGCATGAACAGTAC.

The sample holds a few counts of this clone. The gene symbols are mouse symbols. The read gets to within 1 residue of the CDR3 end, and the germline J gene fills in the rest. The rearrangement joins TRBV2 to TRBJ2-1; 7 bases agree with TRBD2. The germline V gene encodes CDR1 LGHNA and CDR2 YSYQKL. Trimming removed 0 bases from V and 1 base from J; junction bases left unmatched: 0. This CDR3 spans 15 amino acids. The part of the CDR3 DNA that was read is TGTGCCAGCAGCCAAGATGGGGGGAACTATGCTGAGCAGTTC. This sequence encodes CASSQDGGNYAEQF. The entire CDR3 protein is CASSQDGGNYAEQFF.